This T cell receptor beta chain was sequenced for a study of cytotoxic CD8 clonotypes in ibrutinib-treated CLL. Study-wide results and limits: Baseline clonality, above age-matched healthy donor levels, tracked circulating CD8+ T-cell counts. Clonality increased at ibrutinib response and stayed stable in sustained remission. At progression, however, it fell back toward baseline.

Germline V gene lookup returns CDR1 MDHEN and CDR2 SYDVKM. Losses at the gene ends were 4 bases for V and 9 bases for J; bases not matched to a gene: 6. The CDR3 is made up of 15 amino acids. Target depth was 1 in 200,000 to 1 in 1 million T cells, about 10x per clonotype. TCRdb keeps only in-frame clones here, not all; method: immunoSEQ multiplex PCR. This table has fewer than 90,000 clones, about 63% appearing once. This clone was detected once. Antigen unknown. The chain uses TRBV28 and TRBJ1-6; 10 positions agree with TRBD1. This TCR came from a human donor with chronic lymphocytic leukemia. This sample comprised PBMCs, obtained after 12 months of ibrutinib treatment. The CDR3 coding sequence is TGTGCCAGCAGTTCAGGGACAGGGGTGGGTTCACCCCTCCACTTT. Protein sequence: CASSSGTGVGSPLHF. The full variable domain, in which reference TRBV28 and TRBJ1-6 provide the parts outside the CDR3, is DVKVTQSSRYLVKRTGEKVFLECVQDMDHENMFWYRQDPGLGLRLIYFSYDVKMKEKGDIPEGYSVSREKKERFSLILESASTNQTSMYLCASSSGTGVGSPLHFGNGTRLTVT.